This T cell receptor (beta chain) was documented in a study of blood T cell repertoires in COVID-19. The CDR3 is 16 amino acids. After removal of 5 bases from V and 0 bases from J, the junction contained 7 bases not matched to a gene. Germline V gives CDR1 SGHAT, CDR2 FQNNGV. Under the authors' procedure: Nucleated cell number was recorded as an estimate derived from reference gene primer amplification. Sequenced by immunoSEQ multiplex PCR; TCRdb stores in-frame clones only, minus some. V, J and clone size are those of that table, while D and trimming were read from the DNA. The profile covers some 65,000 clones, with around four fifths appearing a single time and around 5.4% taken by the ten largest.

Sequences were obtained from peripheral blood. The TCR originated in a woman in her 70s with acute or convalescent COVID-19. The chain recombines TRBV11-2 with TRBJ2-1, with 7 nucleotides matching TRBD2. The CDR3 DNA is TGTGCCAGCAGCCTAGGGGTAGCGGGCTCCTACAATGAGCAGTTCTTC. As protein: CASSLGVAGSYNEQFF.